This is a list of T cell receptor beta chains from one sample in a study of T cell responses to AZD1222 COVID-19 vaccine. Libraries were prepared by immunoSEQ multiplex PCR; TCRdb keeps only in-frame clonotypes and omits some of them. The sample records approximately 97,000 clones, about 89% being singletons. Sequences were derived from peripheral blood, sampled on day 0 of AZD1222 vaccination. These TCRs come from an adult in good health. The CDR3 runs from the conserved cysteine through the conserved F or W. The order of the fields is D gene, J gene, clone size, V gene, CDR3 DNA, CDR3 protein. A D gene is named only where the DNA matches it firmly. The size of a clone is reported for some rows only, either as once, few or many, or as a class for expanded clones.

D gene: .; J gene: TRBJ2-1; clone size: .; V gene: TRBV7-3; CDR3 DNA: TGTGCCAGCAGCTTTAGCGGCCTCTCCTACAATGAGCAGTTCTTC; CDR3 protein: CASSFSGLSYNEQFF
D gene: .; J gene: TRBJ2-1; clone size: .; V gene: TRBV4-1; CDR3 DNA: TGCGCCAGCAGCCAAGAAAGGAAGGCATCGGTCGAGCAGTTCTTC; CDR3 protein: CASSQERKASVEQFF
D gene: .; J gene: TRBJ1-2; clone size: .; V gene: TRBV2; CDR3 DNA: TGTGCCAGCCCAGGGGTCTATGGCTACACCTTC; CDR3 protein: CASPGVYGYTF
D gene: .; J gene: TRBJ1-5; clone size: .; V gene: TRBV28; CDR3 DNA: TGTGCCAGCCGCTGGACGGAATATAGCAATCAGCCCCAGCATTTT; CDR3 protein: CASRWTEYSNQPQHF
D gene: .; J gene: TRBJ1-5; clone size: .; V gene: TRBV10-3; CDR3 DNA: TGTGCCATCAGTGAGGGATTCAGCCCCCAGCATTTT; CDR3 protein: CAISEGFSPQHF
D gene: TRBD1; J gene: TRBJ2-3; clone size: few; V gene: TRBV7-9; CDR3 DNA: TGTGCCAGCAGCCGTGACAGGGGGCAAGATACGCAGTATTTT; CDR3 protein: CASSRDRGQDTQYF
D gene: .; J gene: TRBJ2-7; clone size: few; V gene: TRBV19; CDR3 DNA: TGTGCCCAGTTACTCCAACCGGGACTTTCTCAACCCCCGCACGAGCAGTACTTC; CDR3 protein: CAQLLQPGLSQPPHEQYF
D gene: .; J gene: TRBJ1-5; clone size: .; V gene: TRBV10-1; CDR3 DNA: TGCGCCAGCAGTTCAGGTAAACCGGAGCCCCAGCATTTT; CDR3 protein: CASSSGKPEPQHF
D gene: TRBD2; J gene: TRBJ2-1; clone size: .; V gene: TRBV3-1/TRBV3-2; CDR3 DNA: TGTGCCAGCAGGATCAGCGGGAGATACAATGAGCAGTTCTTC; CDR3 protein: CASRISGRYNEQFF
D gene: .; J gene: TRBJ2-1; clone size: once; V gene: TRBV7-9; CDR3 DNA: TGTGCCAGCAGCCGTCCCCCGACTAGTACGGTTGAGCAGTTCTTC; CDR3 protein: CASSRPPTSTVEQFF
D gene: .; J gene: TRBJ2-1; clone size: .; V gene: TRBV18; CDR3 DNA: TGTGCCAGCTCACCACCTGAGGCCTACAATGAGCAGTTCTTC; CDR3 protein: CASSPPEAYNEQFF
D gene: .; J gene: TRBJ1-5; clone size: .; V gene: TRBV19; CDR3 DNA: TGTGCCAGTAAGGAGAATGGGGTTAGCAATCAGCCCCAGCATTTT; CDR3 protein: CASKENGVSNQPQHF
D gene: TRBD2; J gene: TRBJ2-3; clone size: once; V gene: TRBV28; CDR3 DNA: TGTGCCAGCAGGGAGACTAGCGGACGCACAGATACGCAGTATTTT; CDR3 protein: CASRETSGRTDTQYF
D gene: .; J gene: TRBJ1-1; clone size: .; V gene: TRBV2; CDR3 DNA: TGTGCCAGCGGCTACGGGGGCGCAGGGAACACTGAAGCTTTCTTT; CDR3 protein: CASGYGGAGNTEAFF
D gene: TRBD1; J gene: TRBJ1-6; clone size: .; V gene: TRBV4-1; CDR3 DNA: TGCGCCAGCAGCCCTCGCCACGCGCGGACAGGCGGATATAATTCACCCCTCCACTTT; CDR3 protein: CASSPRHARTGGYNSPLHF
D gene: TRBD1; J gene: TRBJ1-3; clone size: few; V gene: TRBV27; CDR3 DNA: TGTGCCAGCAGTGGGGACAGCGGGCCTGGAAACACCATATATTTT; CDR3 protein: CASSGDSGPGNTIYF